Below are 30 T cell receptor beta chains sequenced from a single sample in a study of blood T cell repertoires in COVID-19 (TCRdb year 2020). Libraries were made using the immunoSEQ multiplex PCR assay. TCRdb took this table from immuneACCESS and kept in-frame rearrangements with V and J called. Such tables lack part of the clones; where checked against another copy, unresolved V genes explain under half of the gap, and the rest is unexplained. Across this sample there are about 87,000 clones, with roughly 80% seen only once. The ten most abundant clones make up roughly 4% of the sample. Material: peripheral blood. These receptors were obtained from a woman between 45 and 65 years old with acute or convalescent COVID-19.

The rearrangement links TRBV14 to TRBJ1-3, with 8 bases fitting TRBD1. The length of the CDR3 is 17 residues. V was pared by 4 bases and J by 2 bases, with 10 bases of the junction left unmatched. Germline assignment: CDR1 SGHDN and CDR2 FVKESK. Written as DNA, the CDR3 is TGTGCCAGCAGCCCATGGACAGGGTTTGGGACTGGAAACACCATATATTTT. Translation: CASSPWTGFGTGNTIYF.

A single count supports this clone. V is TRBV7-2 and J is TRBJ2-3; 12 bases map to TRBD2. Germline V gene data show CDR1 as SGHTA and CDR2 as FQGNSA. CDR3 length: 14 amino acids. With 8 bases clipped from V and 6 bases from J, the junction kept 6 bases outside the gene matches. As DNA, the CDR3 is TGTGCCAGCGGACTAGCGGGGATGTTGGATACGCAGTATTTT. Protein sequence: CASGLAGMLDTQYF.

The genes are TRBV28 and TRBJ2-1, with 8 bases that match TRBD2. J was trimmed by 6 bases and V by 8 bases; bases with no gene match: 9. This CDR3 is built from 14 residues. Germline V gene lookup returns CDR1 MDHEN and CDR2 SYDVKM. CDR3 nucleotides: TGTGCCAGCGCTACTAGCGGCCTTGGCAATGAGCAGTTCTTC. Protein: CASATSGLGNEQFF.

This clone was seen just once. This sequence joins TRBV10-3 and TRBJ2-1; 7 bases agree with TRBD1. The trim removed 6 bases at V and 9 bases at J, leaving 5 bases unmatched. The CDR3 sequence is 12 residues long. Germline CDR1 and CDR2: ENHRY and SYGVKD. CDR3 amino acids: CAISSQGTEQFF. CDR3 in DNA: TGTGCCATCAGCTCACAGGGGACTGAGCAGTTCTTC.

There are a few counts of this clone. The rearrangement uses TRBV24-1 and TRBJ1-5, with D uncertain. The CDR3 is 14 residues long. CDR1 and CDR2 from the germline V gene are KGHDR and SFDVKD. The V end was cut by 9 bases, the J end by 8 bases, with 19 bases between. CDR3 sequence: CATSDFGERKPQHF. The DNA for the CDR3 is TGTGCCACCTCAGATTTTGGGGAGAGGAAGCCCCAGCATTTT.

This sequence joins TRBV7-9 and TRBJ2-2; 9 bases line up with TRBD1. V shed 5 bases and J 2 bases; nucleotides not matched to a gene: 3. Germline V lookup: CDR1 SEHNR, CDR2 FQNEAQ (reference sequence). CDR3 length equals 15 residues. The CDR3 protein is CASSRTGANTGELFF. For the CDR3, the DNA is TGTGCCAGCAGCCGGACAGGGGCCAACACCGGGGAGCTGTTTTTT.

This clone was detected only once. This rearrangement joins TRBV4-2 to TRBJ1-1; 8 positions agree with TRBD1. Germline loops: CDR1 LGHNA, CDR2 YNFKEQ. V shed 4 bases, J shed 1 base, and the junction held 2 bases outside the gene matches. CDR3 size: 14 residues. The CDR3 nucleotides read TGTGCCAGCAGCCTCGGGACAGGGAACACTGAAGCTTTCTTT. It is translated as CASSLGTGNTEAFF.

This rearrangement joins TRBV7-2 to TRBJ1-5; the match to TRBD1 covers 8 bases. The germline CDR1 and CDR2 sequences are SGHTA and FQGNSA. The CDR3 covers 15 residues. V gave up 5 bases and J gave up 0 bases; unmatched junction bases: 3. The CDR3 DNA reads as TGTGCCAGCAGCCCACAGGGGGGTAGCAATCAGCCCCAGCATTTT. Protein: CASSPQGGSNQPQHF.

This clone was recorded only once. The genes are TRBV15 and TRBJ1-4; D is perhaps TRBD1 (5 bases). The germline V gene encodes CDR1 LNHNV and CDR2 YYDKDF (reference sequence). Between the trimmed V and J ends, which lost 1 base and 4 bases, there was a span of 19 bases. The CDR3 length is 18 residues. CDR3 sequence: CATSRATAGGVGNEKLFF. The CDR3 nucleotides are TGTGCCACCAGCAGAGCCACAGCCGGGGGGGTGGGTAATGAAAAACTGTTTTTT.

CDR3 bases: TGTGCCAGCAGTGAAGCGCGTTTTGGGGGGGGGCAATACTCAGGGCAGTTCTTC. Translation: CASSEARFGGGQYSGQFF. The V gene is TRBV6-1, the J gene TRBJ2-1, with D perhaps matching TRBD2 (7 bases). The germline V gene has CDR1 MNHNS and CDR2 SASEGT. Trimming pared 0 bases from V and 12 bases from J, leaving 27 bases between. This CDR3 spans 18 amino acids.

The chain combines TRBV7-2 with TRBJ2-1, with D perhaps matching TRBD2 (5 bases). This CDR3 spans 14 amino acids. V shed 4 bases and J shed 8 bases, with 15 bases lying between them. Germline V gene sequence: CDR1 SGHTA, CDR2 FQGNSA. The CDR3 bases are TGTGCCAGCAGCTCCCCGGGGAGATTTCATGAGCAGTTCTTC. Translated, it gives CASSSPGRFHEQFF.

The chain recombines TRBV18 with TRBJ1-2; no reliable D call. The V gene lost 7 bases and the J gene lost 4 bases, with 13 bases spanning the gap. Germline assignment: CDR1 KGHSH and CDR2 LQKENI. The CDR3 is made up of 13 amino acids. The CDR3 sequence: CASFYQSGYGYTF. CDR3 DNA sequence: TGTGCCAGCTTCTACCAGTCAGGCTATGGCTACACCTTC.

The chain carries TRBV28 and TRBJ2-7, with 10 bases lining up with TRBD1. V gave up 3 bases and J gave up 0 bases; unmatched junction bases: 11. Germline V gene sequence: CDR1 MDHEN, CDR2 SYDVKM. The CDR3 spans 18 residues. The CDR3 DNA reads TGTGCCAGCAGTTTGTCCAGGCTGCGGGACAGGGGCTCCTACGAGCAGTACTTC. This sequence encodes CASSLSRLRDRGSYEQYF.

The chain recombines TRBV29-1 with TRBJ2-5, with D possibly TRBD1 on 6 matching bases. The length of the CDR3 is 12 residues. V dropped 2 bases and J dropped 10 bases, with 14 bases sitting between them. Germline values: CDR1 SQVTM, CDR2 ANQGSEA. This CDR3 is CSVEPTEGGQYF. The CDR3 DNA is TGCAGCGTTGAACCCACGGAAGGGGGCCAGTACTTC.

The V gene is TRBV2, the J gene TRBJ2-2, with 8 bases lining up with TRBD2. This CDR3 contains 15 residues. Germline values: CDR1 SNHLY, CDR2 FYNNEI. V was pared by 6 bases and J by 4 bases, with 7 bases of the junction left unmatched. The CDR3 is CASRLSGGGTGELFF. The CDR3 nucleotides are TGTGCCAGCAGATTAAGCGGGGGAGGCACCGGGGAGCTGTTTTTT.

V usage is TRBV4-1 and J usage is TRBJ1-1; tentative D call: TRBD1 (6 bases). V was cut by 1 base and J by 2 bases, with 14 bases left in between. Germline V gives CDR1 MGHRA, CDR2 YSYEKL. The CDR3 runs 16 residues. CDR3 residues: CASSQVFAQGNTEAFF. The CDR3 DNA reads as TGCGCCAGCAGCCAAGTATTCGCACAGGGAAACACTGAAGCTTTCTTT.

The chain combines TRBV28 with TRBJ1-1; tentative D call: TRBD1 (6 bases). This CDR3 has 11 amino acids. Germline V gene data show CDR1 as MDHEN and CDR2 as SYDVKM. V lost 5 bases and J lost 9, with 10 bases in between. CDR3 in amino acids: CASSQQGKAFF. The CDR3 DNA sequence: TGTGCCAGCAGTCAACAGGGTAAAGCTTTCTTT.

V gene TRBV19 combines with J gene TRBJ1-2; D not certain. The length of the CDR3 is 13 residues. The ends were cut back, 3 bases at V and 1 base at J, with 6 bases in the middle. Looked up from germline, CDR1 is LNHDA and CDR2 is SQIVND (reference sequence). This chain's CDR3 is CASSMDYNYGYTF. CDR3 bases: TGTGCCAGTAGTATGGACTATAACTATGGCTACACCTTC.

This CDR3 reads CASSFGPGQGSTEAFF. CDR3 in DNA: TGTGCCAGCAGCTTTGGTCCGGGACAGGGGAGCACTGAAGCTTTCTTT. The chain uses TRBV11-3 and TRBJ1-1; 10 bases match TRBD1. V dropped 3 bases and J dropped 4; count of bases not matched to a gene: 8. The CDR3 contains 16 residues. Germline-derived CDR1 and CDR2 are SGHNT and YENEEA.

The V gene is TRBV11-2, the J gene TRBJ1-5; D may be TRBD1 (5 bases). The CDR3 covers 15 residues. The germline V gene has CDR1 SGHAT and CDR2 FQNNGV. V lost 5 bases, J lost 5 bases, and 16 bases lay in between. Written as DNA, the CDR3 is TGTGCCAGCAGCCTACAACCAGGGTTGGATCAGCCCCAGCATTTT. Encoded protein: CASSLQPGLDQPQHF.

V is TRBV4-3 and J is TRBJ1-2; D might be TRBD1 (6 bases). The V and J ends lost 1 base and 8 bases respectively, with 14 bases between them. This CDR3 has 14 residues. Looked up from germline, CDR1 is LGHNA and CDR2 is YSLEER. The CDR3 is CASSQGGPNRGYTF. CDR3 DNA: TGCGCCAGCAGCCAAGGGGGGCCCAACAGAGGCTACACCTTC.

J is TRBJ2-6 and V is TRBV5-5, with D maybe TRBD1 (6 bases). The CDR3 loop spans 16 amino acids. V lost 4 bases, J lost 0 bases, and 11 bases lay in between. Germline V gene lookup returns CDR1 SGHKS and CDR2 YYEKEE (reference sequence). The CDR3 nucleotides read TGTGCCAGCAGCGCTCGACAGGTCTCTGGGGCCAACGTCCTGACTTTC. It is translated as CASSARQVSGANVLTF.

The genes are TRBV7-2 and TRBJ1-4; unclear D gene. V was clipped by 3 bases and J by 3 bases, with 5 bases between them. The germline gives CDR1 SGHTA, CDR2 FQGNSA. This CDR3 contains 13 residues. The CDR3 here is CASSFRSNEKLFF. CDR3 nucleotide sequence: TGTGCCAGCAGCTTCAGGTCTAATGAAAAACTGTTTTTT.

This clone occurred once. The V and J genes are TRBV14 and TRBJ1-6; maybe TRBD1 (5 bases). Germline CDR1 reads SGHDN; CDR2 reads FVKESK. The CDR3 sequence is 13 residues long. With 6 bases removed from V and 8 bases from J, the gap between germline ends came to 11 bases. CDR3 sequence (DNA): TGTGCCAGCAGAGGCAGGGCGGATTCACCCCTCCACTTT. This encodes CASRGRADSPLHF.

This CDR3 reads CASSQDLGGNLYGYTF. DNA of the CDR3: TGTGCCAGCAGCCAAGATCTCGGGGGGAACCTCTATGGCTACACCTTC. This sequence joins TRBV3-1 (or the pseudogene TRBV3-2) and TRBJ1-2; tentatively, D is TRBD1 (5 bases). V lost 0 bases and J lost 4, with 15 bases in between. Germline CDR1 reads LGHDT; CDR2 reads YNNKEL (reference sequence). This CDR3 spans 16 amino acids.

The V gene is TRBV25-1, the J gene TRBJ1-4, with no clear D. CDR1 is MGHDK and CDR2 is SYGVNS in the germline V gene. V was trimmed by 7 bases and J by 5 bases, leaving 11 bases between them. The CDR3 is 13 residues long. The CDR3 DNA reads TGTGCCAGCATTGGAGGGAGGAATGAAAAACTGTTTTTT. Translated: CASIGGRNEKLFF.

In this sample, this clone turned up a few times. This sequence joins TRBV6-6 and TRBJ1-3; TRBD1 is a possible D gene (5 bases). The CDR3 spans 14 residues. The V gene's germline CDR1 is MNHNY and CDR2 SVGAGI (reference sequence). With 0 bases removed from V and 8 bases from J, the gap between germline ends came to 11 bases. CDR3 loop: CASSYSQGPYTIYF. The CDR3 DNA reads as TGTGCCAGCAGTTACTCTCAGGGTCCGTACACCATATATTTT.

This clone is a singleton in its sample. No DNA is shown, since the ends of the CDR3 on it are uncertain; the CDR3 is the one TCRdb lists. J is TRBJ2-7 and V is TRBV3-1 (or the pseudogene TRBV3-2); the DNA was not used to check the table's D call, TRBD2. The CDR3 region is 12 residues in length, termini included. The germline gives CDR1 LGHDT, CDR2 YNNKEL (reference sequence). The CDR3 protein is CASSQVAGGIHF.

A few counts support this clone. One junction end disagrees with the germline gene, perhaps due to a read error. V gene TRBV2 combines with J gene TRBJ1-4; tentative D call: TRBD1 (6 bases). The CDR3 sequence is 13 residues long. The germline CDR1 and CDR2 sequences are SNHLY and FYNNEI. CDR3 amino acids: CASNEQGREKLFF. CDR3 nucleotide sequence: TGTGCCAGCAATGAACAGGGAAGAGAAAAACTGTTTTTT. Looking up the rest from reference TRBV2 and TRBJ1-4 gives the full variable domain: EPEVTQTPSHQVTQMGQEVILRCVPISNHLYFYWYRQILGQKVEFLVSFYNNEISEKSEIFDDQFSVERPDGSNFTLKIRSTKLEDSAMYFCASNEQGREKLFFGSGTQLSVL.

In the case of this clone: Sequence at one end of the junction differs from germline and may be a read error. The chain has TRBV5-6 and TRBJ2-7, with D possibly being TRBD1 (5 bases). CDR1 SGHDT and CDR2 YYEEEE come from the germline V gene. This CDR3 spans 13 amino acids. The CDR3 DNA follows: TGTGCCAGCAGCTTGTATGAGGATAGGGGTTTAACCTTC. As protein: CASSLYEDRGLTF.